The rows below give T cell receptor beta chains drawn from one sample of a study of blood T cell repertoires in COVID-19. Only in-frame clones appear in the TCRdb table, and some are missing; sequencing was by immunoSEQ multiplex PCR. The table includes roughly 180,000 clones, 79% detected once. Sequenced material: peripheral blood. Receptors originate from a woman aged 55-69 years with COVID-19, enrolled during active disease. CDR3s include the opening cysteine and the closing phenylalanine or tryptophan. A D gene is named only where the DNA matches it firmly. Expanded clones are given a class, and other clones once, few, many or no size at all.

clone_size: few; j_call: TRBJ1-5; v_call: TRBV6-5; d_call: .; cdr3_nt: TGTGCCAGCGACGTAGGAGGTAGCAATCAGCCCCAGCATTTT; cdr3_aa: CASDVGGSNQPQHF
clone_size: .; j_call: TRBJ1-6; v_call: TRBV11-2; d_call: .; cdr3_nt: TGTGCCAGCAGCTTAGCGGATTCACCCCTCCACTTT; cdr3_aa: CASSLADSPLHF
clone_size: once; j_call: TRBJ1-6; v_call: TRBV30; d_call: .; cdr3_nt: TGTGCCTGGAGTCTCTTAACAGGGAAAGATTCACCCCTCCACTTT; cdr3_aa: CAWSLLTGKDSPLHF
clone_size: few; j_call: TRBJ2-1; v_call: TRBV6-4; d_call: .; cdr3_nt: TGTGCCAGCAGTGATGGACTAAATGAGCAGTTCTTC; cdr3_aa: CASSDGLNEQFF
clone_size: .; j_call: TRBJ1-6; v_call: TRBV28; d_call: .; cdr3_nt: TGTGCCAGCAGTTTGTTTGGGGGGAGGTCACCCCTCCACTTT; cdr3_aa: CASSLFGGRSPLHF
clone_size: .; j_call: TRBJ2-7; v_call: TRBV6-6; d_call: TRBD2; cdr3_nt: TGTGCCAGCAGTTTGGGTCTTAGCGGGAGTTACGAGCAGTACTTC; cdr3_aa: CASSLGLSGSYEQYF
clone_size: .; j_call: TRBJ2-1; v_call: TRBV5-1; d_call: TRBD2; cdr3_nt: TGCGCCAGCAGCTGGACTAGCGGGATTGACAATGAGCAGTTCTTC; cdr3_aa: CASSWTSGIDNEQFF
clone_size: .; j_call: TRBJ2-1; v_call: TRBV15; d_call: .; cdr3_nt: TGTGCCACCAGCGGCCACGGGTTTGCGGGGTACAATGAGCAGTTCTTC; cdr3_aa: CATSGHGFAGYNEQFF
clone_size: .; j_call: TRBJ1-2; v_call: TRBV6-5; d_call: TRBD1; cdr3_nt: TGTGCCAGCAGTTCGACAGGGGATGGTGGCTACACCTTC; cdr3_aa: CASSSTGDGGYTF
clone_size: .; j_call: TRBJ2-7; v_call: TRBV28; d_call: .; cdr3_nt: TGTGCCAGCAATCCCATGACAGGCCCCTACGAGCAGTACTTC; cdr3_aa: CASNPMTGPYEQYF
clone_size: .; j_call: TRBJ2-2; v_call: TRBV11-2; d_call: TRBD2; cdr3_nt: TGTGCCAGCAGCCCACTAGCGGGAGGGCCCCTCGGGGAGCTGTTTTTT; cdr3_aa: CASSPLAGGPLGELFF
clone_size: .; j_call: TRBJ1-1; v_call: TRBV2; d_call: .; cdr3_nt: TGTGCCAGCTTACTTCAGCAGGCCCGGGGCACTGAAGCTTTCTTT; cdr3_aa: CASLLQQARGTEAFF
clone_size: .; j_call: TRBJ2-3; v_call: TRBV9; d_call: .; cdr3_nt: TGTGCCAGCAGCGTAGTTGGGGGGAGCACAGATACGCAGTATTTT; cdr3_aa: CASSVVGGSTDTQYF
clone_size: .; j_call: TRBJ1-4; v_call: TRBV2; d_call: TRBD1; cdr3_nt: TGTGCCAGCAGTGAACGTACCCGACAGGGTGAAAAACTGTTTTTT; cdr3_aa: CASSERTRQGEKLFF
clone_size: .; j_call: TRBJ2-2; v_call: TRBV9; d_call: .; cdr3_nt: TGTGCCAGCAGCGGGCGGGAAGGCGGGGAGCTGTTTTTT; cdr3_aa: CASSGREGGELFF
clone_size: few; j_call: TRBJ2-5; v_call: TRBV28; d_call: TRBD1; cdr3_nt: TGTGCCAGCAGTAGCGGACAGGCAAGGGGGGAGACCCAGTACTTC; cdr3_aa: CASSSGQARGETQYF
clone_size: .; j_call: TRBJ2-7; v_call: TRBV5-1; d_call: .; cdr3_nt: TGCGCCAGCAGCTCCGAGGGAAGGGGACACGGGGAGCAGTACTTC; cdr3_aa: CASSSEGRGHGEQYF
clone_size: .; j_call: TRBJ2-7; v_call: TRBV5-1; d_call: .; cdr3_nt: TGCGCCAGCAGCTTGGATACAGGTTACGTGCAGTACTTC; cdr3_aa: CASSLDTGYVQYF
clone_size: .; j_call: TRBJ1-1; v_call: TRBV11-2; d_call: .; cdr3_nt: TGTGCCAGCAGCGCAAGCGGGGTTCGGGGCACTGAAGCTTTCTTT; cdr3_aa: CASSASGVRGTEAFF
clone_size: .; j_call: TRBJ2-6; v_call: TRBV9; d_call: .; cdr3_nt: TGTGCCAGCAAGGGGGTTGGGGCCAACGTCCTGACTTTC; cdr3_aa: CASKGVGANVLTF
clone_size: once; j_call: TRBJ2-5; v_call: TRBV5-4; d_call: TRBD1; cdr3_nt: TGTGCCAGCAGCTCGACAGGGGGCTTCGAGACCCAGTACTTC; cdr3_aa: CASSSTGGFETQYF
clone_size: .; j_call: TRBJ1-2; v_call: TRBV23-1; d_call: .; cdr3_nt: TGCGCCAGCAGTCAACCCTACGGCCCGAGGGTTGGCTACACCTTC; cdr3_aa: CASSQPYGPRVGYTF
clone_size: once; j_call: TRBJ2-7; v_call: TRBV5-1; d_call: TRBD1; cdr3_nt: TGCGCCAGCAGCCCCTCACAGGGGAGCTCCTACGAGCAGTACTTC; cdr3_aa: CASSPSQGSSYEQYF
clone_size: once; j_call: TRBJ1-1; v_call: TRBV29-1; d_call: TRBD1; cdr3_nt: TGCAGCGTTTCCAGAATGGGACAGGGGGCCACTGAAGCTTTCTTT; cdr3_aa: CSVSRMGQGATEAFF
clone_size: .; j_call: TRBJ2-5; v_call: TRBV5-1; d_call: .; cdr3_nt: TGCGCCAGCAGCTTGGGCGGCAGGGGATACGAAGAGACCCAGTACTTC; cdr3_aa: CASSLGGRGYEETQYF
clone_size: .; j_call: TRBJ2-2; v_call: TRBV7-7; d_call: .; cdr3_nt: TGTGCTAGCAGCCCGCAGGGTGGTGACACCGGGGAGCTGTTTTTT; cdr3_aa: CASSPQGGDTGELFF
clone_size: .; j_call: TRBJ2-1; v_call: TRBV10-3; d_call: TRBD1; cdr3_nt: TGTGCCATTTCTCCCCGGGACAGGGGGCTGAATGAGCAGTTCTTC; cdr3_aa: CAISPRDRGLNEQFF
clone_size: .; j_call: TRBJ1-3; v_call: TRBV19; d_call: TRBD1; cdr3_nt: TGTGCCAGTAGTATCTCCTTCCGGGACAGGGGGACTGGAAACACCATATATTTT; cdr3_aa: CASSISFRDRGTGNTIYF
clone_size: .; j_call: TRBJ2-2; v_call: TRBV9; d_call: .; cdr3_nt: TGTGCCAGCAGCGTACCGACGGACTCGAACACCGGGGAGCTGTTTTTT; cdr3_aa: CASSVPTDSNTGELFF
clone_size: .; j_call: TRBJ1-3; v_call: TRBV5-1; d_call: .; cdr3_nt: TGCGCCAGCAGCCAGGGGAGCTCTGGAAACACCATATATTTT; cdr3_aa: CASSQGSSGNTIYF
clone_size: .; j_call: TRBJ2-2; v_call: TRBV6-6; d_call: .; cdr3_nt: TGTGCCAGCAGTTACTCGAATACAGCCGGGGAGCTGTTTTTT; cdr3_aa: CASSYSNTAGELFF
clone_size: .; j_call: TRBJ1-4; v_call: TRBV2; d_call: TRBD1; cdr3_nt: TGTGCCAGCAGTGAAGAAAGGGGTGACAGGGGTCGGGAAAAACTGTTTTTT; cdr3_aa: CASSEERGDRGREKLFF
clone_size: .; j_call: TRBJ2-7; v_call: TRBV19; d_call: .; cdr3_nt: TGTGCCAGTAGTAACAACAGGGACGAGCAGTACTTC; cdr3_aa: CASSNNRDEQYF
clone_size: .; j_call: TRBJ2-7; v_call: TRBV4-1; d_call: .; cdr3_nt: TGCGCCAGCAGCCAAGGGGACTTGATCTACGAGCAGTACTTC; cdr3_aa: CASSQGDLIYEQYF
clone_size: .; j_call: TRBJ2-3; v_call: TRBV9; d_call: TRBD1; cdr3_nt: TGTGCCAGCAGCGTAGGAGGGGGCGCAGATACGCAGTATTTT; cdr3_aa: CASSVGGGADTQYF
clone_size: .; j_call: TRBJ1-2; v_call: TRBV28; d_call: .; cdr3_nt: TGTGCCAGCAGTTTCGCAGGGACAACTGGCTACACCTTC; cdr3_aa: CASSFAGTTGYTF
clone_size: few; j_call: TRBJ2-7; v_call: TRBV30; d_call: .; cdr3_nt: TGTGCCTGGAGCTGGGCCCAGGGGTACTCCTACGAGCAGTACTTC; cdr3_aa: CAWSWAQGYSYEQYF
clone_size: .; j_call: TRBJ2-1; v_call: TRBV11-2; d_call: TRBD2; cdr3_nt: TGTGCCAGCAGCTTAAGAAGCGGGAGCTGGAATGAGCAGTTCTTC; cdr3_aa: CASSLRSGSWNEQFF
clone_size: .; j_call: TRBJ1-1; v_call: TRBV19; d_call: TRBD1; cdr3_nt: TGTGCCAGTAGTGGGGACAGTTGGGGTGATTCGGAAGCTTTCTTT; cdr3_aa: CASSGDSWGDSEAFF
clone_size: .; j_call: TRBJ1-5; v_call: TRBV29-1; d_call: .; cdr3_nt: TGCAGCGTCGGACAGTTAGATCAGCCCCAGCATTTT; cdr3_aa: CSVGQLDQPQHF
clone_size: many; j_call: TRBJ2-1; v_call: TRBV27; d_call: TRBD2; cdr3_nt: TGTGCCAGCAGTTTGACTAGCGGGAGTTGGGATGAGCAGTTCTTC; cdr3_aa: CASSLTSGSWDEQFF
clone_size: few; j_call: TRBJ2-1; v_call: TRBV5-6; d_call: TRBD2; cdr3_nt: TGTGCCAGCAGCTCGACTAGCGGGGGCTCTAGCTCCTACAATGAGCAGTTCTTC; cdr3_aa: CASSSTSGGSSSYNEQFF
clone_size: .; j_call: TRBJ2-7; v_call: TRBV21-1; d_call: .; cdr3_nt: TGTGCCAGCAGCAAAGAGGCTAGCGGGAGGGTATACGAGCAGTACTTC; cdr3_aa: CASSKEASGRVYEQYF
clone_size: .; j_call: TRBJ1-3; v_call: TRBV9; d_call: .; cdr3_nt: TGTGCCAGCAGCGCGGGAGTAAGAGGAAACACCATATATTTT; cdr3_aa: CASSAGVRGNTIYF
clone_size: .; j_call: TRBJ2-3; v_call: TRBV24-1; d_call: .; cdr3_nt: TGTGCCACCAGTGATGTCCGGGATACGCAGTATTTT; cdr3_aa: CATSDVRDTQYF
clone_size: .; j_call: TRBJ2-5; v_call: TRBV6-4; d_call: .; cdr3_nt: TGTGCCAGCGGCAGGGAAATAGGAGAGACCCAGTACTTC; cdr3_aa: CASGREIGETQYF
clone_size: .; j_call: TRBJ1-2; v_call: TRBV4-1; d_call: TRBD1; cdr3_nt: TGCGCCAGCAGCCAACCGGGAAGACAGGGGATGAGACATGGCTACACCTTC; cdr3_aa: CASSQPGRQGMRHGYTF
clone_size: once; j_call: TRBJ2-7; v_call: TRBV28; d_call: TRBD1; cdr3_nt: TGTGCCAGCAGTTGGATGACAGGGAACGAGCAGTACTTC; cdr3_aa: CASSWMTGNEQYF
clone_size: few; j_call: TRBJ1-5; v_call: TRBV19; d_call: TRBD1; cdr3_nt: TGTGCCAGTAGTATCATGGACAGGGACAATCAGCCCCAGCATTTT; cdr3_aa: CASSIMDRDNQPQHF
clone_size: .; j_call: TRBJ2-3; v_call: TRBV5-1; d_call: TRBD2; cdr3_nt: TGCGCCAGCAGCTGGGGGACTAGCGATCATACGCAGTATTTT; cdr3_aa: CASSWGTSDHTQYF
clone_size: .; j_call: TRBJ2-1; v_call: TRBV2; d_call: TRBD2; cdr3_nt: TGTGCCAGCAGTGAACTCGGACTAGCGGGCAATGAGCAGTTCTTC; cdr3_aa: CASSELGLAGNEQFF